The entry below gives a single TCR beta chain sequence along with its context. Antigen unknown. Tagging with unique molecular identifiers was a feature of the TCR beta cDNA libraries. Input amounts of 1 to 10 million T cells were used. These gave about 500,000 cDNA molecules, so each molecule approximated one T cell. TCRdb processed the PCR reads anew with MiXCR; each CDR3 protein has one entry. The sample consists of about 560,000 distinct CDR3 sequences, roughly 47% of them appearing once. The CDR3 sequence is 13 residues long. V dropped 4 bases and J dropped 5 bases, with 11 bases sitting between them. Germline V gives CDR1 SGHTA, CDR2 FQGNSA. The entry originates in a study of post-analysis software for immune sequencing data. Study-wide background: Recorded subtypes: relapsing-remitting, secondary progressive, progressive-relapsing; some patients unannotated. Study outcomes and limitations: When the samples were clustered directly with F measure, those that had been prepared in the same batch showed strong co-clustering. Controls significantly exceeded multiple sclerosis patients in normalized Chao1 diversity. In patients, TRBV5-6, TRBV5-1 and TRBV20-1 belonged to roughly five TRBV segments found more frequently than in controls.

Sequencing was done on a sample of blood. This chain connects TRBV7-2 to TRBJ2-5, with D unclear. The TCR was taken from a girl aged 5-17 years with multiple sclerosis. This CDR3 is CASSSPSFETQYF. The CDR3 region has the DNA TGTGCCAGCAGCTCGCCATCCTTCGAGACCCAGTACTTC.